This TCR beta chain was found in a study of T cell responses to AZD1222 COVID-19 vaccine. At the level of the study: It was second doses at about 4 or about 12 weeks that were pooled. Study results and limitations: There were mostly white British donors and more females than males, and clonal diversity was possibly underestimated.

This table comes from immunoSEQ multiplex PCR, and its TCRdb copy is limited to in-frame clones, with some not included. The table records about 83,000 clones, 86% of them present only once. From germline, CDR1 is LGHNA and CDR2 YSLEER. V lost 0 bases to trimming and J lost 6 bases; unmatched junction nucleotides: 5. The CDR3 covers 14 residues. As for this clone: Its antigen is unknown.

The chain uses TRBV4-3 and TRBJ2-7, with TRBD1 matching over 7 bases. The specimen was peripheral blood, collected on day 0 of AZD1222 vaccination. This receptor was taken from an adult in good health. CDR3 nucleotides: TGCGCCAGCAGCCAAGACCGCGACAGGGCCGAGCAGTACTTC. It yields the protein CASSQDRDRAEQYF.